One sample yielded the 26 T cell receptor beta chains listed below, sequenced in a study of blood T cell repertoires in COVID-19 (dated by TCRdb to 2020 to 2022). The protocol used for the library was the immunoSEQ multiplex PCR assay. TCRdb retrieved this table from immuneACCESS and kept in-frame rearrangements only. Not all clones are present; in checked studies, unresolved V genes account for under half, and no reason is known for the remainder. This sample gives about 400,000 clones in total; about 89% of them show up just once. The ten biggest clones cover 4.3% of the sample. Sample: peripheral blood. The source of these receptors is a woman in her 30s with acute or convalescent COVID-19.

CDR3 sequence (DNA): TGTGCCAGCCTGACAGGGGGTATCAATGAGCAGTTCTTC. Its translation: CASLTGGINEQFF. The V gene is TRBV6-5, the J gene TRBJ2-1; TRBD1 aligns across 9 bases. The CDR3 loop spans 13 amino acids. V dropped 8 bases and J dropped 6; count of bases not matched to a gene: 5. Germline V gives CDR1 MNHEY, CDR2 SVGAGI.

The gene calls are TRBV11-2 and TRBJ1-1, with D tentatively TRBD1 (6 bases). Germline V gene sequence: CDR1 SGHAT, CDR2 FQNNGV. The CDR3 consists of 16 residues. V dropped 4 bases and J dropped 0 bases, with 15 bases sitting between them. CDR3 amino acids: CASSSGTNKMNTEAFF. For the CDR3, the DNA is TGTGCCAGCAGCTCCGGGACAAATAAAATGAACACTGAAGCTTTCTTT.

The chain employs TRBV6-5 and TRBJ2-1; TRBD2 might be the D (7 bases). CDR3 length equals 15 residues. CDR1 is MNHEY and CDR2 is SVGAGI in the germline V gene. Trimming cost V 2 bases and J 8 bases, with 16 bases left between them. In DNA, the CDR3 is TGTGCCAGCAGTTACCGTGGGGGGGCCAGGGATGAGCAGTTCTTC. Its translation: CASSYRGGARDEQFF.

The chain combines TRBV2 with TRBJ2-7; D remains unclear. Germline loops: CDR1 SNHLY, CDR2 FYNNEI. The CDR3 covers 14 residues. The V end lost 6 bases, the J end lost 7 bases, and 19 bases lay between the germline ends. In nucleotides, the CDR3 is TGTGCCAGCAGGTTGCCGGTGGCGGTTTGGGAGCAGTACTTC. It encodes CASRLPVAVWEQYF.

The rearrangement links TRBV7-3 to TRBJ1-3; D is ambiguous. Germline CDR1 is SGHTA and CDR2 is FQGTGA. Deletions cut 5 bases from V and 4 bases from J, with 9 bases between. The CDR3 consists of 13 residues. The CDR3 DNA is TGTGCCAGCAGCATGGGGAGGGGAAACACCATATATTTT. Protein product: CASSMGRGNTIYF.

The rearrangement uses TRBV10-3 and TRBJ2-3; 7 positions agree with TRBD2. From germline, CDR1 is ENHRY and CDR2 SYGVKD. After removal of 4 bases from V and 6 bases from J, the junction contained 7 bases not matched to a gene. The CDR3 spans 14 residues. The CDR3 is CAISVTRGGDTQYF. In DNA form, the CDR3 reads TGTGCCATCAGTGTCACTCGCGGGGGTGATACGCAGTATTTT.

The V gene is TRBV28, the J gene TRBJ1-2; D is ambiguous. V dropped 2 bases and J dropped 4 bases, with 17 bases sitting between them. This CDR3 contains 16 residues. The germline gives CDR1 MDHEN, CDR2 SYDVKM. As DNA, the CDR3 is TGTGCCAGCAGTTTAACGGAGGGCGCCGGAATCTATGGCTACACCTTC. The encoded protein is CASSLTEGAGIYGYTF.

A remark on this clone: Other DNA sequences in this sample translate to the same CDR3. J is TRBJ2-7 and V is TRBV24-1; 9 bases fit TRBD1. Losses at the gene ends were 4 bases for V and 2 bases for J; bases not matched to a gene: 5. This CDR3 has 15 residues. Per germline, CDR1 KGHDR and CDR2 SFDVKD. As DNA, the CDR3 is TGTGCCACCAGTGACCCAGGGACAGGGACCTACGAGCAGTACTTC. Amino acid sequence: CATSDPGTGTYEQYF.

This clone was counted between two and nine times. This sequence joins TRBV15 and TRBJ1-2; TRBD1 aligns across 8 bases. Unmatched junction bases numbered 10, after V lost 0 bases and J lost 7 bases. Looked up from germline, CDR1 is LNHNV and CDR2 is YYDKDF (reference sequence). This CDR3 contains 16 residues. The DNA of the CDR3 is TGTGCCACCAGCAGAGATCTGGGACAGGTAGTGGCTGGCTACACCTTC. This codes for CATSRDLGQVVAGYTF.

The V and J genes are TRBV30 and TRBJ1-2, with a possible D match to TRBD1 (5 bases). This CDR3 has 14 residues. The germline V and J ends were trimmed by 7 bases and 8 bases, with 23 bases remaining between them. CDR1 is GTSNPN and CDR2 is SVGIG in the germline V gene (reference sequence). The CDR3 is CASTRRQGTGGYTF. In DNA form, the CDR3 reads TGTGCCTCCACAAGACGCCAAGGGACTGGCGGCTACACCTTC.

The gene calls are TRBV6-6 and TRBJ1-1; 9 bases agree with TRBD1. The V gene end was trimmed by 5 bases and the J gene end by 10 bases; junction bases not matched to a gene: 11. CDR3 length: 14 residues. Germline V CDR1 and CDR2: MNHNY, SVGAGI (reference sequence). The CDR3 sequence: CASSLTDRGGRAFF. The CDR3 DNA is TGTGCCAGCAGTCTCACCGACAGGGGGGGGAGAGCTTTCTTT.

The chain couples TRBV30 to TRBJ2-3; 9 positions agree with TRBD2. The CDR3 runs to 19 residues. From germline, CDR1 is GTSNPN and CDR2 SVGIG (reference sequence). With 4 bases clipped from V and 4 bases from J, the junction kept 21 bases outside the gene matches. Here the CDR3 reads CAWTRSLAGFGGIADTQYF. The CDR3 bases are TGTGCCTGGACTCGCAGTCTAGCGGGGTTTGGGGGGATTGCAGATACGCAGTATTTT.

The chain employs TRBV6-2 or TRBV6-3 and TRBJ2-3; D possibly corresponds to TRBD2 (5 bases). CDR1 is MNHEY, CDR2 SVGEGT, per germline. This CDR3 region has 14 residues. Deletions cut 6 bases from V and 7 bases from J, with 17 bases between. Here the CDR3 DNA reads TGTGCCAGCAGCCCACCCTACGGACTTAATACGCAGTATTTT. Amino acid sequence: CASSPPYGLNTQYF.

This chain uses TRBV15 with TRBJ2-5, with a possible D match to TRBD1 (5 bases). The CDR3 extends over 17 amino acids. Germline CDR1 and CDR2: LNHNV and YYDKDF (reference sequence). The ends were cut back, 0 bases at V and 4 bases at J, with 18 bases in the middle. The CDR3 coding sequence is TGTGCCACCAGCAGAGATATCCTCGGACATTCGGGAGAGACCCAGTACTTC. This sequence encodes CATSRDILGHSGETQYF.

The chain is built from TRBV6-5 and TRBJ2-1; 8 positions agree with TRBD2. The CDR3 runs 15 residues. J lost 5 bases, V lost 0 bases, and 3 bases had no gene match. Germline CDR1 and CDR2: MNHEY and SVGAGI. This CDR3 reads CASSYSAGLDNEQFF. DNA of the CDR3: TGTGCCAGCAGTTACTCTGCGGGACTAGACAATGAGCAGTTCTTC.

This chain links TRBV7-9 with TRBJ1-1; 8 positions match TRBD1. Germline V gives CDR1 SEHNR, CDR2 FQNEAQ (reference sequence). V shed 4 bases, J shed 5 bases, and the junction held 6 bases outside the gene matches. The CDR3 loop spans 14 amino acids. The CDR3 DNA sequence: TGTGCCAGCAGCTCCCGACAGGGGAGGACTGAAGCTTTCTTT. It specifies CASSSRQGRTEAFF. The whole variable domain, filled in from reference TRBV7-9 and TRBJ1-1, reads DTGVSQNPRHKITKRGQNVTFRCDPISEHNRLYWYRQTLGQGPEFLTYFQNEAQLEKSRLLSDRFSAERPKGSFSTLEIQRTEQGDSAMYLCASSSRQGRTEAFFGQGTRLTVV.

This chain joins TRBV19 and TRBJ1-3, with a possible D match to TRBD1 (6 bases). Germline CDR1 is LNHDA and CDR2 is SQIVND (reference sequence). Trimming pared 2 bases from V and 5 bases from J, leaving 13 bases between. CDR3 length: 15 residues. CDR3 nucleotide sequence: TGTGCCAGTAGTATAAGTGCAGGGGATCGAAACACCATATATTTT. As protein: CASSISAGDRNTIYF.

CDR3 DNA: TGTGCCAGCCGAAATCCACTAGGAGGGGCCAACGTCCTGACTTTC. This gives the protein CASRNPLGGANVLTF. The genes are TRBV28 and TRBJ2-6; D perhaps matches TRBD2 (5 bases). CDR1 is MDHEN, CDR2 SYDVKM, per germline. The CDR3 loop spans 15 amino acids. Trimming pared 8 bases from V and 4 bases from J, leaving 15 bases between.

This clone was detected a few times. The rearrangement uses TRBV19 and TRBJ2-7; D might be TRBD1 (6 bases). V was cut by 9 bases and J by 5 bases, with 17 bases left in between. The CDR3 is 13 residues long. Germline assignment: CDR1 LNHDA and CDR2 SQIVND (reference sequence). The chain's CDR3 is CARPQGMQDEQYF. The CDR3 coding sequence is TGTGCCAGACCGCAGGGGATGCAGGACGAGCAGTACTTC.

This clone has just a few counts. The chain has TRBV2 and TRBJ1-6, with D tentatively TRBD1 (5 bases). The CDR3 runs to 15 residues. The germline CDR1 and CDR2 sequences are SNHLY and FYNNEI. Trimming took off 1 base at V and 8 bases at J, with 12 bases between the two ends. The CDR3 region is CASSEGGSQYSPLHF. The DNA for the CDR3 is TGTGCCAGCAGTGAAGGGGGCAGTCAATATTCACCCCTCCACTTT.

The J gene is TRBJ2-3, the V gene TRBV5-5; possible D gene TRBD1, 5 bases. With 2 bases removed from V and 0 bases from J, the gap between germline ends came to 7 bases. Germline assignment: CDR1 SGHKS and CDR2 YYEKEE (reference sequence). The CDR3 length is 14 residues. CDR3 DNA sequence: TGTGCCAGCAGCTTAAGACAGAGCACAGATACGCAGTATTTT. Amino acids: CASSLRQSTDTQYF.

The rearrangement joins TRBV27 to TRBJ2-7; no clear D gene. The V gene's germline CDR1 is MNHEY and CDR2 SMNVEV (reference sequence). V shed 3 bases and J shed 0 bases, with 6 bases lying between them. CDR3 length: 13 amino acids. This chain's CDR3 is CASSLPSSYEQYF. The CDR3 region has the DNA TGTGCCAGCAGTTTGCCGAGCTCCTACGAGCAGTACTTC.

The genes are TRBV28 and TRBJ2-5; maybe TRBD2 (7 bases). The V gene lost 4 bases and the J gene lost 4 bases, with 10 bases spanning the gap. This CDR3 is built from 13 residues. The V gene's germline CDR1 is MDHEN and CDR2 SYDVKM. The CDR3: CASSSGGRETQYF. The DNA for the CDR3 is TGTGCCAGCAGTTCGGGGGGCCGAGAGACCCAGTACTTC.

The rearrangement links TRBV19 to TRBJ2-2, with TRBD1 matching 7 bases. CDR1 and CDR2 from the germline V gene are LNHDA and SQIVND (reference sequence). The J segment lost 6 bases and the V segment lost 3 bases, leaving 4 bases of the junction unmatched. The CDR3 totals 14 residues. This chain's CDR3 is CASSMRQGPGELFF. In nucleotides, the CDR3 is TGTGCCAGTAGTATGAGACAGGGTCCCGGGGAGCTGTTTTTT.

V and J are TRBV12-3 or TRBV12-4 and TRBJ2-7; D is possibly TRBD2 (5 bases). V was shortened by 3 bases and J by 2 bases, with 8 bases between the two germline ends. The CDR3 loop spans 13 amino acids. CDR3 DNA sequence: TGTGCCAGCAGTTTGACGGGAACCTACGAGCAGTACTTC. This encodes CASSLTGTYEQYF.

The CDR3 here is CSATGSQQFF. DNA of the CDR3: TGCAGTGCTACCGGGAGCCAGCAGTTCTTC. The rearrangement links TRBV20-1 to TRBJ2-1; a possible D gene is TRBD2 (6 bases). Germline loops: CDR1 DFQATT, CDR2 SNEGSKA (reference sequence). The CDR3 is made up of 10 amino acids. V was cut by 4 bases and J by 11 bases, with 9 bases left in between.